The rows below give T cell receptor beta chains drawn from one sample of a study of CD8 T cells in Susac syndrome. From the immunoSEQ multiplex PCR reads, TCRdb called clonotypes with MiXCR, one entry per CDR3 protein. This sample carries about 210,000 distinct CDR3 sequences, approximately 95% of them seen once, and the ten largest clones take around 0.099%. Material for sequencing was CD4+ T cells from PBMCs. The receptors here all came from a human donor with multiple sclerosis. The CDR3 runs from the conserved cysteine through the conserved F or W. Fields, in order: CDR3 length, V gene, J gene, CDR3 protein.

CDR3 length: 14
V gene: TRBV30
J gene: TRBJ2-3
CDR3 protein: CAWRTSGITDTQYF

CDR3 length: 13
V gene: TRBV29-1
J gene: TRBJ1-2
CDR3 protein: CSATPGQGYGYTF

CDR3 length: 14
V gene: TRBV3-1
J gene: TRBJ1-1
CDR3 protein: CASSLTTTTGEAFF

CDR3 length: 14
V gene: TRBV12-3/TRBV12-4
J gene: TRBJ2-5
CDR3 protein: CASSWTGRGETQYF

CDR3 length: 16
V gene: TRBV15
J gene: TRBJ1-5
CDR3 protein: CATSRAFGQNNQPQHF

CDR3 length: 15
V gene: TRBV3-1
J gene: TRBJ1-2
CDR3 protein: CASSQEAGAGYGYTF

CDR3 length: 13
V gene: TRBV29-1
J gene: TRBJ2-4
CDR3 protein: CSVLGISENIQYF

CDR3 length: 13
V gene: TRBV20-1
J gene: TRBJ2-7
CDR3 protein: CSAPGTETGEQYF

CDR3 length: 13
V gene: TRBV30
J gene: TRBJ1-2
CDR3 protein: CAWSVKGANGYTF

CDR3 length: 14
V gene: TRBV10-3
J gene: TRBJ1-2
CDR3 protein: CAISEQGEVQGYTF

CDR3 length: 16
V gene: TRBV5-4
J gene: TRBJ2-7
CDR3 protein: CASSWGPGLALLEQYF

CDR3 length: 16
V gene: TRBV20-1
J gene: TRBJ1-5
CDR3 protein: CSARDRGGNSNQPQHF

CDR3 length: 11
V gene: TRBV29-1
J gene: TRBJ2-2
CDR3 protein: CSVLSVAELFF

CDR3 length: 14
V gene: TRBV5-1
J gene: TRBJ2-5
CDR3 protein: CASSPGDSQETQYF

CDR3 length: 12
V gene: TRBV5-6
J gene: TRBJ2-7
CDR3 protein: CASSTALYEQYF

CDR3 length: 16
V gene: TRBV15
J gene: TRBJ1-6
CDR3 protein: CATSRGGTGKGSPLHF

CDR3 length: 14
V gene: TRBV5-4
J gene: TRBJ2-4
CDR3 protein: CASSLDREKNIQYF

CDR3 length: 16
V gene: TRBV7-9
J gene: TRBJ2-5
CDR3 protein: CASSLAREGRLGTQYF

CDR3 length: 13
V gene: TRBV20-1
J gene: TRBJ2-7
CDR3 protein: CSAEAGGNGKQYF

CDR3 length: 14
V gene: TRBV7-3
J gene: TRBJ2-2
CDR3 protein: CASSSGENTGELFF

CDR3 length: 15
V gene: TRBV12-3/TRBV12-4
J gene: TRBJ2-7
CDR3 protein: CASSLFGRSEGEQYF

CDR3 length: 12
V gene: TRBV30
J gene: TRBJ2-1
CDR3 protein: CAWSVRGDEQFF

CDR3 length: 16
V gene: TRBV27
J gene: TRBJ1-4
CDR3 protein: CASSPLPAGRGEKLFF

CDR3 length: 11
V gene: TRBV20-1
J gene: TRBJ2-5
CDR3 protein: CSGQAEETQYF

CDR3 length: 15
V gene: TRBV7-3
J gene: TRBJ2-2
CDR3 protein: CASSLGAGGTGELFF

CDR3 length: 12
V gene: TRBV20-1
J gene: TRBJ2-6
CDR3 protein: CSARDIQNVLTF

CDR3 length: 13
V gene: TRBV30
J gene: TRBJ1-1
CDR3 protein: CAWSVNRNTEAFF

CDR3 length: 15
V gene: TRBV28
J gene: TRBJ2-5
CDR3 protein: CASSSLGELQETQYF

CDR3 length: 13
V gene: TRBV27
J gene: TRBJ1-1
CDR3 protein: CGWPGGGNTEAFF

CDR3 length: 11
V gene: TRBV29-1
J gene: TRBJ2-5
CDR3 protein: CSVEKGETQYF

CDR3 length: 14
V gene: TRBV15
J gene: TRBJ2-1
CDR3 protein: CATGPFYGYNEQFF

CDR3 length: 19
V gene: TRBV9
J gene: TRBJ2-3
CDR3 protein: CASSVGLAGGKPKPDTQYF

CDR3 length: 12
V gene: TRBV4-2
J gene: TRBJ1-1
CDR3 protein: CASSQDDTEAFF

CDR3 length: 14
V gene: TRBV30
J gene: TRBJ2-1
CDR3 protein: CAWSVLAVYNEQFF

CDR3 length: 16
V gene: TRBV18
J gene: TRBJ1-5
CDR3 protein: CASSRISGHGSQPQHF

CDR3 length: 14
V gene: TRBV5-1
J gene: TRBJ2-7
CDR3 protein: CASSLVGGTYEQYF

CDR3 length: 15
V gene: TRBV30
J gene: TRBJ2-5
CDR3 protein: CAWSAGLAGVETQYF

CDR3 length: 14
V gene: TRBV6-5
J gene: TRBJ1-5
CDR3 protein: CASRGSYSNQPQHF

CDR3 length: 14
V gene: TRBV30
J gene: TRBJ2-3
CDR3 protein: CAWSGTASADTQYF

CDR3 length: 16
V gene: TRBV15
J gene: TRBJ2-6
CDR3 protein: CATSREISSGANVLTF

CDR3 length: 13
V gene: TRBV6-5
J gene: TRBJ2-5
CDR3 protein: CALVPRGGETQYF

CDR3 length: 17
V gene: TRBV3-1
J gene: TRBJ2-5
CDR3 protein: CASSHWTSLSILETQYF